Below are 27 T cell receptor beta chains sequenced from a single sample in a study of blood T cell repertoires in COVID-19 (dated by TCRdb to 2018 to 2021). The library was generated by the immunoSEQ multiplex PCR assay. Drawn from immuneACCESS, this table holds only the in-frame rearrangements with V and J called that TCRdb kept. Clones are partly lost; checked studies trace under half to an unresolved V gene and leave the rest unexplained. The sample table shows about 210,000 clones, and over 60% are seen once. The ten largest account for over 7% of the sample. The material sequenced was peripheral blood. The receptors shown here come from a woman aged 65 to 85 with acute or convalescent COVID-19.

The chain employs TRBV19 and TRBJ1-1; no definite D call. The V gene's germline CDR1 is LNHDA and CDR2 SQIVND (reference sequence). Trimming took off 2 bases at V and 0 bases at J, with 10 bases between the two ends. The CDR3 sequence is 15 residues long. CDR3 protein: CASSISWQLNTEAFF. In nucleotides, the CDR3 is TGTGCCAGTAGTATATCGTGGCAGTTGAACACTGAAGCTTTCTTT.

CDR3 sequence reads: CASSFEGVGELFF. In DNA form, the CDR3 reads TGTGCCAGCAGTTTTGAGGGGGTCGGAGAGCTGTTTTTT. J is TRBJ2-2 and V is TRBV12-3 or TRBV12-4; a possible D gene is TRBD1 (6 bases). V was trimmed by 3 bases and J by 11 bases, leaving 13 bases between them. This CDR3 contains 13 residues.

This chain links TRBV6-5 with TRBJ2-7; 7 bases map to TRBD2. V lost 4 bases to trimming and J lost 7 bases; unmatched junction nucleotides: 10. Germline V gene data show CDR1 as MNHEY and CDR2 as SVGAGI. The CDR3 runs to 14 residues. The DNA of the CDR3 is TGTGCCAGCAGTTTCACCGGGACTAATGGAGAGCAGTACGTC. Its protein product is CASSFTGTNGEQYV.

The CDR3 DNA is TGTGCCAGCAGCCCATCCGCGGGCTCCCTAGGGGGGGAGCTGTTTTTT. Translated: CASSPSAGSLGGELFF. The chain has TRBV7-6 and TRBJ2-2; TRBD2 might be the D (5 bases). The ends were cut back, 5 bases at V and 8 bases at J, with 21 bases in the middle. This CDR3 is built from 16 residues. CDR1 is SGHVS, CDR2 FNYEAQ, per germline.

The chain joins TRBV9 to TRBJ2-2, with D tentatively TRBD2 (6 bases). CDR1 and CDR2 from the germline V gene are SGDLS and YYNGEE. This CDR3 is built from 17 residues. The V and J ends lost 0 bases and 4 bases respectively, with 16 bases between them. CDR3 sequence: CASSVAGRGSFTGELFF. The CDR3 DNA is TGTGCCAGCAGCGTAGCTGGACGGGGGAGCTTCACCGGGGAGCTGTTTTTT.

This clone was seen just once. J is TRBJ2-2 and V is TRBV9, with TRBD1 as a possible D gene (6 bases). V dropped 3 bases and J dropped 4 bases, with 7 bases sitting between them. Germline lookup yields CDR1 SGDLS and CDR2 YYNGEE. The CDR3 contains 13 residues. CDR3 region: CASSADSTGELFF. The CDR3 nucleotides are TGTGCCAGCAGCGCGGACAGCACCGGGGAGCTGTTTTTT.

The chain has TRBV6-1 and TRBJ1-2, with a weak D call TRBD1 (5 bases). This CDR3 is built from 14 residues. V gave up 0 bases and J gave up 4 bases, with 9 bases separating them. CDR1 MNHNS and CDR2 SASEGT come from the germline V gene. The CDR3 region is CASSEAGEGYGYTF. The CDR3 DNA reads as TGTGCCAGCAGTGAAGCGGGGGAGGGCTATGGCTACACCTTC.

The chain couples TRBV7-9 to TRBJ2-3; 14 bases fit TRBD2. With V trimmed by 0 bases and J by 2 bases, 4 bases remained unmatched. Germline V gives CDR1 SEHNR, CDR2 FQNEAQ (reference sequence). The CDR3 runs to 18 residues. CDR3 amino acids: CASSLAGTSGGNTDTQYF. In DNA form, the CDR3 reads TGTGCCAGCAGCTTAGCGGGGACTAGCGGGGGTAACACAGATACGCAGTATTTT.

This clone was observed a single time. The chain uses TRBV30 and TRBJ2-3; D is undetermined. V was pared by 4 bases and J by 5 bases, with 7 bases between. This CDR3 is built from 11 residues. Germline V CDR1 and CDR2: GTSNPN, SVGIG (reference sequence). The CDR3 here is CAWNHRDTQYF. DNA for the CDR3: TGTGCCTGGAACCATAGAGATACGCAGTATTTT.

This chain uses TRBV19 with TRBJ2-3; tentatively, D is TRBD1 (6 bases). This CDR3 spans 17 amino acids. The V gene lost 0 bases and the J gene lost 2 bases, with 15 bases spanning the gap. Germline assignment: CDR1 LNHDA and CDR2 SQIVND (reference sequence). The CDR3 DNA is TGTGCCAGTAGTATAGATCAGAGGGGGACCTACACAGATACGCAGTATTTT. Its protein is CASSIDQRGTYTDTQYF.

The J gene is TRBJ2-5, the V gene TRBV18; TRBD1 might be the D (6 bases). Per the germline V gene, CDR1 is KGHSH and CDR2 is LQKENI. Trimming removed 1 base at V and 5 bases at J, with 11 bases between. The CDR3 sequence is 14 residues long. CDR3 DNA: TGTGCCAGCTCACCACGGGACATTGAGGAGACCCAGTACTTC. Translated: CASSPRDIEETQYF. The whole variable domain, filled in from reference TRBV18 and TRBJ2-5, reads NAGVMQNPRHLVRRRGQEARLRCSPMKGHSHVYWYRQLPEEGLKFMVYLQKENIIDESGMPKERFSAEFPKEGPSILRIQQVVRGDSAAYFCASSPRDIEETQYFGPGTRLLVL.

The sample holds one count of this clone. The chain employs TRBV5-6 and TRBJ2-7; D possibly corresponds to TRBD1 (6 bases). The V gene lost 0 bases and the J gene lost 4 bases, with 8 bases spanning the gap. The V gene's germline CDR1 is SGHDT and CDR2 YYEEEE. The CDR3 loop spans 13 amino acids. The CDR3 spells CASSLVGQYEQYF. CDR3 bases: TGTGCCAGCAGCTTGGTCGGACAGTACGAGCAGTACTTC.

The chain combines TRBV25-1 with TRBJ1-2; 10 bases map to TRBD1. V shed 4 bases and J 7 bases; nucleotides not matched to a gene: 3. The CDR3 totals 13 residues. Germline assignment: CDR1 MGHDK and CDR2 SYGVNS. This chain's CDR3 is CASSVGTGAGYTF. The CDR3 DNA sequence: TGTGCCAGCAGTGTTGGGACAGGGGCTGGCTACACCTTC.

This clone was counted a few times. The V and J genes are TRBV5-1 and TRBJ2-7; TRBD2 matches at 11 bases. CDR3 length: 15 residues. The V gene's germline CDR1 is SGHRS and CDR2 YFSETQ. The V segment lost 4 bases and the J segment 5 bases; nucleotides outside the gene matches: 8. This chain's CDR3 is CASSNSGGAADEQYF. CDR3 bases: TGCGCCAGCAGCAATAGCGGGGGGGCCGCTGACGAGCAGTACTTC.

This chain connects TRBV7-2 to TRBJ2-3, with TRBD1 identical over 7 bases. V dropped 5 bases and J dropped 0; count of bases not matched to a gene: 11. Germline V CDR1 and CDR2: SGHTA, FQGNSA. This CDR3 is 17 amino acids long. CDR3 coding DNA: TGTGCCAGCAGCCGCCGGGACAGACCATATAGCACAGATACGCAGTATTTT. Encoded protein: CASSRRDRPYSTDTQYF.

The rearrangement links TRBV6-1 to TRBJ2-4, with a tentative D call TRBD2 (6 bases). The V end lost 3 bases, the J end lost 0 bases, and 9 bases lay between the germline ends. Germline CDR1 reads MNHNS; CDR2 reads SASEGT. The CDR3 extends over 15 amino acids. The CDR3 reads CASSDLGGAKNIQYF. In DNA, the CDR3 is TGTGCCAGCAGTGATTTGGGAGGAGCCAAAAACATTCAGTACTTC.

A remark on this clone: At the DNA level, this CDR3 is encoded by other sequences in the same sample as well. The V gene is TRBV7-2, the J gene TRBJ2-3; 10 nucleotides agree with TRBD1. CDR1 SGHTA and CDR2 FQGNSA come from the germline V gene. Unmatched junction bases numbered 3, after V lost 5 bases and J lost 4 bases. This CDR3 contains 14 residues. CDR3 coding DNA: TGTGCCAGCAGCCTAGGACAGGGGGCAGATACGCAGTATTTT. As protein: CASSLGQGADTQYF.

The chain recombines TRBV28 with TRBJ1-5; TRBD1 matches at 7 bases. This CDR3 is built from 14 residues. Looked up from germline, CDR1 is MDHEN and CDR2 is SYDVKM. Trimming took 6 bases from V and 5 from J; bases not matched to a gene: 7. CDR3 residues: CASSLDRVDQPQHF. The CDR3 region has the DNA TGTGCCAGCAGCCTCGACAGGGTTGATCAGCCCCAGCATTTT. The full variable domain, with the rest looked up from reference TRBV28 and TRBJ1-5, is DVKVTQSSRYLVKRTGEKVFLECVQDMDHENMFWYRQDPGLGLRLIYFSYDVKMKEKGDIPEGYSVSREKKERFSLILESASTNQTSMYLCASSLDRVDQPQHFGDGTRLSIL.

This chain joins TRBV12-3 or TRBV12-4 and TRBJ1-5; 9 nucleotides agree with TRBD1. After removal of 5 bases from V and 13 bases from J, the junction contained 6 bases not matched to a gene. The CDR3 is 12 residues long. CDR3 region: CASSLQGAQQHF. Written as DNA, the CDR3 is TGTGCCAGCAGTCTACAGGGGGCCCAGCAGCATTTT.

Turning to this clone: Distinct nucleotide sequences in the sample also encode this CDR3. In DNA, the CDR3 is TGTGCCAGCAGCTTAGCAGGGGGTTATGGCTACACCTTC. This codes for CASSLAGGYGYTF. The chain couples TRBV11-2 to TRBJ1-2; 7 bases are shared with TRBD1. Germline lookup yields CDR1 SGHAT and CDR2 FQNNGV. V lost 1 base, J lost 5 bases, and 1 base stayed unmatched. The CDR3 has 13 residues. Full variable domain (remainder filled in from reference TRBV11-2 and TRBJ1-2): EAGVAQSPRYKIIEKRQSVAFWCNPISGHATLYWYQQILGQGPKLLIQFQNNGVVDDSQLPKDRFSAERLKGVDSTLKIQPAKLEDSAVYLCASSLAGGYGYTFGSGTRLTVV.

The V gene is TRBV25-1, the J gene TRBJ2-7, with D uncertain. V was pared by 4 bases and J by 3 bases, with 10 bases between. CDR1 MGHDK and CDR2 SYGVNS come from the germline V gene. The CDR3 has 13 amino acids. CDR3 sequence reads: CASSAPVSYEQYF. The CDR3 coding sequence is TGTGCCAGCAGTGCCCCGGTAAGCTACGAGCAGTACTTC.

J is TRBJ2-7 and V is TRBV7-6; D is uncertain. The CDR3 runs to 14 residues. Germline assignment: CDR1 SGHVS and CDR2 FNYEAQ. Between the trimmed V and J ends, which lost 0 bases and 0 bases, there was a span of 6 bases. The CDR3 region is CASSLALYSYEQYF. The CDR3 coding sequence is TGTGCCAGCAGCTTAGCCCTGTACTCCTACGAGCAGTACTTC.

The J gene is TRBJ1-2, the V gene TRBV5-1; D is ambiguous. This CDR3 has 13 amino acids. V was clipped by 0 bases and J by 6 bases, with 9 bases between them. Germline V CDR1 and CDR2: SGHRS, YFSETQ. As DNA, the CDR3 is TGCGCCAGCAGCTTGGAGTCCGGGGATGGCTACACCTTC. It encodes CASSLESGDGYTF.

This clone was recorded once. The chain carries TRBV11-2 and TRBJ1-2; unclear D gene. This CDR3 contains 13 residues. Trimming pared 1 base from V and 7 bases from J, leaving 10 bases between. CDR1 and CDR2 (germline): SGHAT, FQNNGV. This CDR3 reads CASSLAQRGGYTF. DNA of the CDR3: TGTGCCAGCAGCTTAGCCCAACGGGGTGGCTACACCTTC.

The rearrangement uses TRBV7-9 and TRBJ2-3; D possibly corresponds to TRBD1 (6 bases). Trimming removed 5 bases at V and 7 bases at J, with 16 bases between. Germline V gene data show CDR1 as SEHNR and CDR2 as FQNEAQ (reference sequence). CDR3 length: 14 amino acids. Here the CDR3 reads CASSMGQRGHTQYF. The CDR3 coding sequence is TGTGCCAGCAGCATGGGACAACGAGGGCATACGCAGTATTTT.

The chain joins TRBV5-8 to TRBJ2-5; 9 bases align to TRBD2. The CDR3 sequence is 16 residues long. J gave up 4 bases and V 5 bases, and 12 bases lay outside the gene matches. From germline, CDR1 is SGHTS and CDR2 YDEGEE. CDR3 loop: CASSDSGGVSLETQYF. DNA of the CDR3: TGTGCCAGCAGTGATAGCGGGGGAGTGTCCTTAGAGACCCAGTACTTC.

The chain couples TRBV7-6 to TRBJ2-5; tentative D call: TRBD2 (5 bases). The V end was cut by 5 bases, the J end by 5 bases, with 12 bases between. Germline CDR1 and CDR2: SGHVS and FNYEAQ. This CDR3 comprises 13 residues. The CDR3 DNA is TGTGCCAGCAGCCAGGAACGGGGTGAGACCCAGTACTTC. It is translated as CASSQERGETQYF.